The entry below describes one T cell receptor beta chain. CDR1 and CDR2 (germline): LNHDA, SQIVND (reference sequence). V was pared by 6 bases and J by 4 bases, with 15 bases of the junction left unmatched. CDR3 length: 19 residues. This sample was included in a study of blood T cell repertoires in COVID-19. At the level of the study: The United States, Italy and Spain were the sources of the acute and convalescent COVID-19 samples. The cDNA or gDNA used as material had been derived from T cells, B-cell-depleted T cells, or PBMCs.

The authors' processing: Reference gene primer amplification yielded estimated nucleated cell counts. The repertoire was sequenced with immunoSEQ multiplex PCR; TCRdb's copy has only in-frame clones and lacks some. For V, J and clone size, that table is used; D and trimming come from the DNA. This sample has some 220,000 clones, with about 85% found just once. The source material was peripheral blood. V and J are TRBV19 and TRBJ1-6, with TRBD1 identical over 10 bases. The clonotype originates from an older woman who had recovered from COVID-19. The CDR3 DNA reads TGTGCCAGTAGCCTTATCGCACCGGGACAGGGGTCATATAATTCACCCCTCCACTTT. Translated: CASSLIAPGQGSYNSPLHF.